The T cell receptor beta chain described here comes from a study of T cells in Graves' hyperthyroidism and ophthalmopathy. Study summary: Any treatment followed the collection of peripheral blood at initial diagnosis.

V dropped 8 bases and J dropped 4; count of bases not matched to a gene: 13. This CDR3 spans 15 amino acids. CDR1 and CDR2 from the germline V gene are MGHRA and YSYEKL. RNA transcripts were the template for amplifying TCR beta CDR3 regions. Carried out on the TCR CDR3, a first-round RT-PCR used the HTBI primer set. TCRdb reprocessed the multiplex PCR reads via MiXCR and lists one record per CDR3 protein. The data hold 270,000 or so distinct CDR3 sequences, with 13% to 15% observed a single time. The sequence was obtained from a woman aged 45-60 years with Graves' hyperthyroidism that later progressed to Graves' ophthalmopathy. Material for sequencing was blood. The chain has TRBV4-1 and TRBJ2-5; TRBD2 aligns across 7 bases. The CDR3 sequence: CASGGGGRVGETQYF. Here the CDR3 DNA reads TGCGCCAGCGGGGGGGGAGGGAGAGTAGGAGAGACCCAGTACTTC.